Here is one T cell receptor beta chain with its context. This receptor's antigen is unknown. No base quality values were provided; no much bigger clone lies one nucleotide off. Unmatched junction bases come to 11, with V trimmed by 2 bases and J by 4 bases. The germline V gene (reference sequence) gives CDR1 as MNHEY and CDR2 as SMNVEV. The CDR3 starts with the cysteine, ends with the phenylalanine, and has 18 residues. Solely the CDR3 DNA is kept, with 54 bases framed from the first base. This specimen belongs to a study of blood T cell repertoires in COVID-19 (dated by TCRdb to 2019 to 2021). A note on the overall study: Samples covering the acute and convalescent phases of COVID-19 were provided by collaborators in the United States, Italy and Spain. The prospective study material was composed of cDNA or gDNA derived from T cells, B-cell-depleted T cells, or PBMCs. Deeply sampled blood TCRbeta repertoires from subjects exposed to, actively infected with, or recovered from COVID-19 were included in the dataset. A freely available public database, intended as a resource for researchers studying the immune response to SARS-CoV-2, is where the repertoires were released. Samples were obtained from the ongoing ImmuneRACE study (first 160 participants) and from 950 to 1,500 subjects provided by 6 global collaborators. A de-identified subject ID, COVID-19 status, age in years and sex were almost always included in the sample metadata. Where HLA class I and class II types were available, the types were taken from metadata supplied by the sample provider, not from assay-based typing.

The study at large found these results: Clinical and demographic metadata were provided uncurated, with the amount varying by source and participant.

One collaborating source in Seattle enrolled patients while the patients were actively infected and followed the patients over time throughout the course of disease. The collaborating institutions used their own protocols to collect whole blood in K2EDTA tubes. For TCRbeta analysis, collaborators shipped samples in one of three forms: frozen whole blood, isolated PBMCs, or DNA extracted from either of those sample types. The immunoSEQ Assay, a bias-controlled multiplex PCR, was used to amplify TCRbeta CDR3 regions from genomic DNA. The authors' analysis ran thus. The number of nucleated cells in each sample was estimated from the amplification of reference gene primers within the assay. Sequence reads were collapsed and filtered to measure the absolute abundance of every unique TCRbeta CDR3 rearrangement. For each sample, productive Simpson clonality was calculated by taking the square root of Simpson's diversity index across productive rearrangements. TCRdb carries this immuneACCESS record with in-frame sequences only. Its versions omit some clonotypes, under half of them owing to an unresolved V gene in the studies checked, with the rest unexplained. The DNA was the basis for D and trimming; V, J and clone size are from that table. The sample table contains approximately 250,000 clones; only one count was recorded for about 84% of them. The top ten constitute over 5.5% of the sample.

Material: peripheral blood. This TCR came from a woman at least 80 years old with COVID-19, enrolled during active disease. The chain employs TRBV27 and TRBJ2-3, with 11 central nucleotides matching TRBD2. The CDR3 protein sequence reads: CASSLRLAGMSRPDTQYF. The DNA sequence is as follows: TGTGCCAGCAGTTTAAGACTAGCGGGGATGAGCCGGCCAGATACGCAGTATTTT.